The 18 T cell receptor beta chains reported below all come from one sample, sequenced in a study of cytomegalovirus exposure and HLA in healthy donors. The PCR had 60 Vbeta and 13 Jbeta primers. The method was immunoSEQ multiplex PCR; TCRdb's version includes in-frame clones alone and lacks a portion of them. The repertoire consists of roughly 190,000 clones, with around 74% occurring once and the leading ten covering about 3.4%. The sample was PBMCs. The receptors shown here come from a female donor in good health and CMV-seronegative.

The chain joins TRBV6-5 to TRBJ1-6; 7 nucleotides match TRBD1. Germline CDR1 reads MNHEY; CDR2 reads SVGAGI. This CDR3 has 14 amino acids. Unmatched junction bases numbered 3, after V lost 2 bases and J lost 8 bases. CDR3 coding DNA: TGTGCCAGCAGTTACCGGGACAGATATTCACCCCTCCACTTT. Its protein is CASSYRDRYSPLHF.

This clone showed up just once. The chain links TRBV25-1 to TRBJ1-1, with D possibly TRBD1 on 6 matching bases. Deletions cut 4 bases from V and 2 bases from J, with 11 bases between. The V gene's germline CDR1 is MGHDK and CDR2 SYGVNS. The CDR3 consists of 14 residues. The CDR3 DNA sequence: TGTGCCAGCAGTGTCCAGGGGAGAAACACTGAAGCTTTCTTT. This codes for CASSVQGRNTEAFF.

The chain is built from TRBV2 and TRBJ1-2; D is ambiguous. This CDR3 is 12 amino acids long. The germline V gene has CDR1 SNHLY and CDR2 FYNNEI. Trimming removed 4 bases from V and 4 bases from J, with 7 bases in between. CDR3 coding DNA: TGTGCCAGCAGTGGAGACTTCTATGGCTACACCTTC. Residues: CASSGDFYGYTF.

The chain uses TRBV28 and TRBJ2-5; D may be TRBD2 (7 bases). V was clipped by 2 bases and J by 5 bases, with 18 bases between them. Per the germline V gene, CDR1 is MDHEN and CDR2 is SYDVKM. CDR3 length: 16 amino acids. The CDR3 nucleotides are TGTGCCAGCAGTTTACGAGGGGAACAGGGAGGGGAGACCCAGTACTTC. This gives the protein CASSLRGEQGGETQYF.

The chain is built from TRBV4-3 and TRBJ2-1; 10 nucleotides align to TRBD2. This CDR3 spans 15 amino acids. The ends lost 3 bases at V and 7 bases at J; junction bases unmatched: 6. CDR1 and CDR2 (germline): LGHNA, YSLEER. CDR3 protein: CASSHRAGGPNEQFF. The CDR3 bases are TGCGCCAGCAGCCACCGAGCGGGGGGGCCGAATGAGCAGTTCTTC.

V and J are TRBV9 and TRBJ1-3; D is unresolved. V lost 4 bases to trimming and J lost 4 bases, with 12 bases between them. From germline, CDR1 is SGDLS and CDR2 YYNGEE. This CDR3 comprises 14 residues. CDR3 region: CASSQGGLGNTIYF. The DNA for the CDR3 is TGTGCCAGCAGCCAAGGAGGGCTCGGAAACACCATATATTTT.

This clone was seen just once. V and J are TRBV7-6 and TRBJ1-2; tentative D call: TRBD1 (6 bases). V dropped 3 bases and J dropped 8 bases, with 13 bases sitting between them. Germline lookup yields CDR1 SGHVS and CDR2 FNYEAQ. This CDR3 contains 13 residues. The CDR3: CASSLQQQGGYTF. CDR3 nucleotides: TGTGCCAGCAGCTTGCAGCAACAGGGAGGCTACACCTTC. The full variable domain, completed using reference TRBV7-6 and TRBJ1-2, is GAGVSQSPRYKVTKRGQDVALRCDPISGHVSLYWYRQALGQGPEFLTYFNYEAQQDKSGLPNDRFSAERPEGSISTLTIQRTEQRDSAMYRCASSLQQQGGYTFGSGTRLTVV.

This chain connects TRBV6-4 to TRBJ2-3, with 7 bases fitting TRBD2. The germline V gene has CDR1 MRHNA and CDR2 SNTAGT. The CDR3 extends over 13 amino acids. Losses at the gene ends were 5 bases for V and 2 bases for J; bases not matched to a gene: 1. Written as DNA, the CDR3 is TGTGCCAGCAGTAGCGGGGACACAGATACGCAGTATTTT. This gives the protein CASSSGDTDTQYF.

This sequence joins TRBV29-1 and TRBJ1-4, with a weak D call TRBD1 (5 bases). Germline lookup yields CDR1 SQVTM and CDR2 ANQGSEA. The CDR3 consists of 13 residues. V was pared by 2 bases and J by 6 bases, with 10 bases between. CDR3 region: CSVELDMDEKLFF. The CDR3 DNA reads TGCAGCGTTGAACTGGACATGGATGAAAAACTGTTTTTT. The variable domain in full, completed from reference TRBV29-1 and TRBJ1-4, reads SAVISQKPSRDICQRGTSLTIQCQVDSQVTMMFWYRQQPGQSLTLIATANQGSEATYESGFVIDKFPISRPNLTFSTLTVSNMSPEDSSIYLCSVELDMDEKLFFGSGTQLSVL.

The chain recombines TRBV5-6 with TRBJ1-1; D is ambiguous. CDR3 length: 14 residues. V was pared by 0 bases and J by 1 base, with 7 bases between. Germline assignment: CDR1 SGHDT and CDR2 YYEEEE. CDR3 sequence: CASSLARGNTEAFF. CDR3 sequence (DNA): TGTGCCAGCAGCTTGGCCAGAGGGAACACTGAAGCTTTCTTT.

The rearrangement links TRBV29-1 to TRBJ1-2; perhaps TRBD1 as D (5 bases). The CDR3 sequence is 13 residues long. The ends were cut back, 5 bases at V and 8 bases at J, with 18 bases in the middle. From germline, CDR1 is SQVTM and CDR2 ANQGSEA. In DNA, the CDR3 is TGCAGCGTTTCAGTCGGGGGGGGTAGCGGCTACACCTTC. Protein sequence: CSVSVGGGSGYTF.

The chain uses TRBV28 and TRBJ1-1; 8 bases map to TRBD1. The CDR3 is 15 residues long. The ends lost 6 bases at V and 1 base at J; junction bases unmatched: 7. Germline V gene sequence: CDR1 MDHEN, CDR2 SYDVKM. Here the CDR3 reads CASRMDRATNTEAFF. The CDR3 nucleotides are TGTGCCAGCAGGATGGACAGGGCCACGAACACTGAAGCTTTCTTT.

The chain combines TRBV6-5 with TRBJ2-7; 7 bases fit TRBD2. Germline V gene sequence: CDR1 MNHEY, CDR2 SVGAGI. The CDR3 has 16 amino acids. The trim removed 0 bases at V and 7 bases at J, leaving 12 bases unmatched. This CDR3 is CASSYSREAVNWEQYF. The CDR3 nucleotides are TGTGCCAGCAGTTACTCCCGGGAGGCCGTGAATTGGGAGCAGTACTTC.

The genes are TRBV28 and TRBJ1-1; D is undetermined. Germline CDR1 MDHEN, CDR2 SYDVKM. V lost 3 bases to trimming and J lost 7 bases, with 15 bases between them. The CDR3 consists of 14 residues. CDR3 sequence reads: CASSFLQIHLEAFF. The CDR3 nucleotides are TGTGCCAGCAGTTTTCTCCAGATTCATCTTGAAGCTTTCTTT. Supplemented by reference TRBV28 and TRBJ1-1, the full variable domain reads DVKVTQSSRYLVKRTGEKVFLECVQDMDHENMFWYRQDPGLGLRLIYFSYDVKMKEKGDIPEGYSVSREKKERFSLILESASTNQTSMYLCASSFLQIHLEAFFGQGTRLTVV.

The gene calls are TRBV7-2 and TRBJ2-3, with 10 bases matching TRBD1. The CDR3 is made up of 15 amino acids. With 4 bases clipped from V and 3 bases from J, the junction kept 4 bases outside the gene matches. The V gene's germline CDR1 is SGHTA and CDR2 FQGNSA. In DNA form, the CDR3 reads TGTGCCAGCAGCTCGACAGGGGGCGCAACAGATACGCAGTATTTT. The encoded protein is CASSSTGGATDTQYF.

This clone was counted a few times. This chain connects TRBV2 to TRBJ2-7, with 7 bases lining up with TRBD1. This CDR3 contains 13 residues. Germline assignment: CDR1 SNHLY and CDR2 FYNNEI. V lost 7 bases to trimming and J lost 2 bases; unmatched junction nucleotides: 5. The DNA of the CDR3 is TGTGCCAGCATACAGGGGACAACCTACGAGCAGTACTTC. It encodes CASIQGTTYEQYF.

Here the CDR3 reads CASSSLPYEQYF. The CDR3 DNA is TGTGCCAGTAGTAGTTTACCCTACGAGCAGTACTTC. The chain has TRBV19 and TRBJ2-5; no clear D gene. The end of the DNA fits TRBJ2-7 better, so the J call may be wrong. Looked up from germline, CDR1 is LNHDA and CDR2 is SQIVND (reference sequence). The CDR3 covers 12 residues.

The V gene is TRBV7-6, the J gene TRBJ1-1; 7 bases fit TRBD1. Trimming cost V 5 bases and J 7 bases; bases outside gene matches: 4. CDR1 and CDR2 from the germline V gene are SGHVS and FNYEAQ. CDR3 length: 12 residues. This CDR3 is CASSPTGVEAFF. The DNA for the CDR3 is TGTGCCAGCAGCCCAACAGGGGTTGAAGCTTTCTTT.